These 10 T cell receptor beta chains were all obtained from the same sample, sequenced in a study of blood T cell repertoires in COVID-19. Some clones are missing from TCRdb's copy, which holds only in-frame ones; the method was immunoSEQ multiplex PCR. The table has some 160,000 clones, around 81% seen once. The sequenced sample was peripheral blood. These receptors came from an elderly woman with COVID-19, enrolled during active disease.

The rearrangement links TRBV28 to TRBJ2-7, with TRBD1 identical over 7 bases. Per germline, CDR1 MDHEN and CDR2 SYDVKM. The CDR3 is made up of 13 amino acids. The ends lost 6 bases at V and 1 base at J; junction bases unmatched: 3. In DNA form, the CDR3 reads TGTGCCAGCAGGCCGGGACAGTCCTACGAGCAGTACTTC. It is translated as CASRPGQSYEQYF.

This chain connects TRBV18 to TRBJ2-7; possible D gene TRBD2, 6 bases. V dropped 3 bases and J dropped 2 bases, with 14 bases sitting between them. The CDR3 runs to 15 residues. In germline, CDR1 is KGHSH, CDR2 LQKENI. CDR3 sequence reads: CASSPGTQSPYEQYF. The CDR3, as DNA: TGTGCCAGCTCACCGGGGACTCAATCACCCTACGAGCAGTACTTC.

The chain links TRBV20-1 to TRBJ1-1, with D possibly being TRBD1 (5 bases). Germline CDR1 and CDR2: DFQATT and SNEGSKA (reference sequence). CDR3 length equals 11 residues. Trimming removed 1 base from V and 6 bases from J, with 6 bases in between. DNA of the CDR3: TGCAGTGCTAGAGCGACAGCTGAAGCTTTCTTT. Its protein product is CSARATAEAFF.

The chain carries TRBV5-1 and TRBJ2-2, with 7 bases lining up with TRBD1. The V and J ends lost 4 bases and 0 bases, in that order; junction bases with no gene match: 6. Germline CDR1 reads SGHRS; CDR2 reads YFSETQ. This CDR3 contains 16 residues. The CDR3 DNA reads as TGCGCCAGCAGCGCAACAGGGGCCCCGAACACCGGGGAGCTGTTTTTT. Encoded protein: CASSATGAPNTGELFF.

The V gene is TRBV9, the J gene TRBJ2-2; 12 bases are a match to TRBD2. Unmatched junction bases numbered 9, after V lost 4 bases and J lost 8 bases. CDR1 is SGDLS, CDR2 YYNGEE, per germline. This CDR3 region has 16 residues. The CDR3, as DNA: TGTGCCAGCAGCCCAACTAGCGGGAGGTTTGTAGGGGAGCTGTTTTTT. Translation: CASSPTSGRFVGELFF.

The gene calls are TRBV4-1 and TRBJ2-7; TRBD2 agrees at 9 bases. Trimming removed 1 base from V and 3 bases from J; junction bases left unmatched: 4. This CDR3 has 15 amino acids. Looked up from germline, CDR1 is MGHRA and CDR2 is YSYEKL. The DNA for the CDR3 is TGCGCCAGCAGCCAAGTGGGTAGCGGGAGCTACGAGCAGTACTTC. Translating gives CASSQVGSGSYEQYF.

The chain has TRBV9 and TRBJ2-7; TRBD2 aligns across 11 bases. CDR3 length equals 15 residues. CDR1 SGDLS and CDR2 YYNGEE come from the germline V gene. With V trimmed by 4 bases and J by 1 base, 4 bases remained unmatched. DNA of the CDR3: TGTGCCAGCAGCCCGGGGACTAGCGGTTCCTACGAGCAGTACTTC. The encoded protein is CASSPGTSGSYEQYF.

The J gene is TRBJ1-1, the V gene TRBV7-2, with 10 bases identical to TRBD1. In germline, CDR1 is SGHTA, CDR2 FQGNSA. The CDR3 extends over 19 amino acids. V lost 4 bases and J lost 0; bases outside the gene matches: 14. As DNA, the CDR3 is TGTGCCAGCAGCTCCCGAAAACCTGCGGGACAGGGGATGAACACTGAAGCTTTCTTT. Its translation is CASSSRKPAGQGMNTEAFF.

This clone was recorded at least ten times. The chain is built from TRBV12-3 or TRBV12-4 and TRBJ2-7, with a weak D call TRBD2 (6 bases). This CDR3 has 13 residues. V gave up 5 bases and J gave up 4 bases, with 12 bases separating them. This CDR3 reads CASSPGRSYEQYF. The DNA for the CDR3 is TGTGCCAGCAGTCCAGGGAGGTCTTACGAGCAGTACTTC.

The chain uses TRBV5-1 and TRBJ2-5; 8 bases fit TRBD2. The CDR3 consists of 16 residues. Germline trimming cut 0 bases from V and 4 bases from J; bases unmatched to any gene: 8. Germline CDR1 SGHRS, CDR2 YFSETQ. The CDR3 sequence: CASSLGEREIGETQYF. In DNA form, the CDR3 reads TGCGCCAGCAGCTTGGGGGAGCGGGAGATTGGAGAGACCCAGTACTTC. The full variable domain, its missing parts supplied by reference TRBV5-1 and TRBJ2-5, is KAGVTQTPRYLIKTRGQQVTLSCSPISGHRSVSWYQQTPGQGLQFLFEYFSETQRNKGNFPGRFSGRQFSNSRSEMNVSTLELGDSALYLCASSLGEREIGETQYFGPGTRLLVL.